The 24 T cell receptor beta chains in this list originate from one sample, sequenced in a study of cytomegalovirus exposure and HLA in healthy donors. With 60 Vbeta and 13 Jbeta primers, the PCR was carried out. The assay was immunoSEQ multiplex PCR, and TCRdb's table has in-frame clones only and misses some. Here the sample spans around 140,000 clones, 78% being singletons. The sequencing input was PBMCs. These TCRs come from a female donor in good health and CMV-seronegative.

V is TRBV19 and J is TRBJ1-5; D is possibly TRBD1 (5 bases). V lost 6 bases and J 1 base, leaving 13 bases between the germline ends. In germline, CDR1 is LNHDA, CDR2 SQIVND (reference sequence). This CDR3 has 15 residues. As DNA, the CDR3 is TGTGCCAGTAGATCCCAGGGTGCGAGCAATCAGCCCCAGCATTTT. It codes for CASRSQGASNQPQHF.

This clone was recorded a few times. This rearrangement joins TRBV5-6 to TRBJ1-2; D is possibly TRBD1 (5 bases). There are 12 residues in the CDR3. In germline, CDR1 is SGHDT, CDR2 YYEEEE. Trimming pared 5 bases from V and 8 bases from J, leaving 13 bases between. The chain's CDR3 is CASSRDSQGYTF. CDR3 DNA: TGTGCCAGCAGTAGGGACTCGCAGGGCTACACCTTC. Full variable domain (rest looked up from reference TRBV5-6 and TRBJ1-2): DAGVTQSPTHLIKTRGQQVTLRCSPKSGHDTVSWYQQALGQGPQFIFQYYEEEERQRGNFPDRFSGHQFPNYSSELNVNALLLGDSALYLCASSRDSQGYTFGSGTRLTVV.

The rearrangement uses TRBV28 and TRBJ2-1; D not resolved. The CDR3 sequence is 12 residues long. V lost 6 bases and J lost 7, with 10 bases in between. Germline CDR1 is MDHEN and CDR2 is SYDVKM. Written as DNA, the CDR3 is TGTGCCAGCAGCCCAACGGGTAATGAGCAGTTCTTC. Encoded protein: CASSPTGNEQFF.

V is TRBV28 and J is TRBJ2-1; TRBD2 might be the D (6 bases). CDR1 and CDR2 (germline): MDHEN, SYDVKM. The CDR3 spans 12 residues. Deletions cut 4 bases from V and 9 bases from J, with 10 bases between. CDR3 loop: CASSSGLGEQFF. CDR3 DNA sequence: TGTGCCAGCAGTTCGGGACTGGGTGAGCAGTTCTTC.

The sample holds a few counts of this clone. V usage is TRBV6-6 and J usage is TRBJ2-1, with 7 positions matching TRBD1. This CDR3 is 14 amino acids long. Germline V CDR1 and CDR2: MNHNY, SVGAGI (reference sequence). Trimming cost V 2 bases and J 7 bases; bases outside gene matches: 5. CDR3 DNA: TGTGCCAGCAGTTACGGGGAACAGGGGAATGAGCAGTTCTTC. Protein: CASSYGEQGNEQFF.

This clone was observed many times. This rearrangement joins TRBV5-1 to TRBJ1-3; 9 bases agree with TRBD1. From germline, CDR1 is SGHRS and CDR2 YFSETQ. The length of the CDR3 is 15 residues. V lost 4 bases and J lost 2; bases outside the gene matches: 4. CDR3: CASSENRGPGNTIYF. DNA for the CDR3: TGCGCCAGCAGCGAAAACAGGGGGCCTGGAAACACCATATATTTT.

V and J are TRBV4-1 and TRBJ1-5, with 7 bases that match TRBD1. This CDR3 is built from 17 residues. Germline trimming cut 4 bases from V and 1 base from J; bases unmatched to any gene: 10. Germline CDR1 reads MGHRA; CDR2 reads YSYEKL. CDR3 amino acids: CASSPLYRGRSNQPQHF. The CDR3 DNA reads TGCGCCAGCAGCCCTCTTTACAGGGGAAGGAGCAATCAGCCCCAGCATTTT.

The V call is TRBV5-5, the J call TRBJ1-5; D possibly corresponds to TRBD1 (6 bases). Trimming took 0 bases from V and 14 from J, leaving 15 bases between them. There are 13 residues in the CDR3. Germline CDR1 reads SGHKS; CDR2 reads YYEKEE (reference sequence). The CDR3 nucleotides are TGTGCCAGCAGCTTGGCTGGACAGTCCGCTAAGCATTTT. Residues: CASSLAGQSAKHF.

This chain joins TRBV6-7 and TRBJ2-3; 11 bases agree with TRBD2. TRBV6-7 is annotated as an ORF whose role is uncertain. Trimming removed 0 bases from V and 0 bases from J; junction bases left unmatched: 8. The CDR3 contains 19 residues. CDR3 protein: CASSYSGTSGIVSTDTQYF. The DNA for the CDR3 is TGTGCCAGCAGTTACTCCGGGACTAGCGGAATAGTTAGCACAGATACGCAGTATTTT.

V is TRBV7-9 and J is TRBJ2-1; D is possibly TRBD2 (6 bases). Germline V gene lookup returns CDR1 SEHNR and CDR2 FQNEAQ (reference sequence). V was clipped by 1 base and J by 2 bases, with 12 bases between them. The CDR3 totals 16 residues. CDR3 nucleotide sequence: TGTGCCAGCAGCTTAGGGGCGGGGCGACCCTACAATGAGCAGTTCTTC. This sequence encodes CASSLGAGRPYNEQFF.

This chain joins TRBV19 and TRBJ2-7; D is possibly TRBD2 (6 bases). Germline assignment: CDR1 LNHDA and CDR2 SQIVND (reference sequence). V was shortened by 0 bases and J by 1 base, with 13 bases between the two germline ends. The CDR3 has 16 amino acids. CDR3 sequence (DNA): TGTGCCAGTAGTATAGATGGGGCAGGGACTTCCTACGAGCAGTACTTC. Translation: CASSIDGAGTSYEQYF.

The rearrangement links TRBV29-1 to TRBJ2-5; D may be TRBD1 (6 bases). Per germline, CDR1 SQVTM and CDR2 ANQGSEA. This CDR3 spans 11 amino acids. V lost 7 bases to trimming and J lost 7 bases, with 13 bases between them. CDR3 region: CSAALTGTQYF. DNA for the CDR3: TGCAGCGCGGCGCTGACAGGGACCCAGTACTTC.

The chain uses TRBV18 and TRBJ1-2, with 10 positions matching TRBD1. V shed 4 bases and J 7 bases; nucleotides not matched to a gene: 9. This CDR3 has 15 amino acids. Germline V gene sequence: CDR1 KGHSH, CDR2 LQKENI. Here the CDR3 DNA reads TGTGCCAGCTCACTTCGGGACAGGGGAAGATGTGGCTACACCTTC. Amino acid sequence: CASSLRDRGRCGYTF.

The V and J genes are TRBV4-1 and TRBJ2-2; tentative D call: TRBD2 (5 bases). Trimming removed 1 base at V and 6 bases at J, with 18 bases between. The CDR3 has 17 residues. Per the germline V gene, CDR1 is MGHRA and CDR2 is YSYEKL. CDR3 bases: TGCGCCAGCAGCCAAGCCTTGGAGAGGGCGGGCTCCGGGGAGCTGTTTTTT. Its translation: CASSQALERAGSGELFF.

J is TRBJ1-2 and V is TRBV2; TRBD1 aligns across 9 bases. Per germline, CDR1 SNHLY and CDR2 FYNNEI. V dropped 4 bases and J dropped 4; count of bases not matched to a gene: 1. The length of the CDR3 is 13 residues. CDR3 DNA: TGTGCCAGCAGTGGGGACAGGGCCTATGGCTACACCTTC. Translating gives CASSGDRAYGYTF.

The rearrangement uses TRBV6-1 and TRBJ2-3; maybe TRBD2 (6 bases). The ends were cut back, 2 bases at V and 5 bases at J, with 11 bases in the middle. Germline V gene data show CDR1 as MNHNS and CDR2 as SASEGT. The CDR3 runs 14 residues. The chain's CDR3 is CASSERREEDTQYF. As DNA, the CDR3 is TGTGCCAGCAGTGAAAGGCGGGAAGAAGATACGCAGTATTTT.

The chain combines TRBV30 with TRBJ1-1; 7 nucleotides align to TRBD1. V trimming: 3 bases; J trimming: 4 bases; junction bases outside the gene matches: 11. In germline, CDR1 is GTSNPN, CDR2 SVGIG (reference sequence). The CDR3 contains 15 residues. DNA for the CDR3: TGTGCCTGGAGGGAATCAGACAGGGCGAGCACTGAAGCTTTCTTT. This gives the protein CAWRESDRASTEAFF.

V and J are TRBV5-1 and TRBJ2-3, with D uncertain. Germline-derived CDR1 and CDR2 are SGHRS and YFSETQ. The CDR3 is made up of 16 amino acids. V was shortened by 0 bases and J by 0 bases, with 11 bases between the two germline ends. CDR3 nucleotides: TGCGCCAGCAGCTTGGACTCGGGTTGGAGCACAGATACGCAGTATTTT. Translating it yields CASSLDSGWSTDTQYF. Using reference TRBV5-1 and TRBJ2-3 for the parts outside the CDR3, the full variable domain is KAGVTQTPRYLIKTRGQQVTLSCSPISGHRSVSWYQQTPGQGLQFLFEYFSETQRNKGNFPGRFSGRQFSNSRSEMNVSTLELGDSALYLCASSLDSGWSTDTQYFGPGTRLTVL.

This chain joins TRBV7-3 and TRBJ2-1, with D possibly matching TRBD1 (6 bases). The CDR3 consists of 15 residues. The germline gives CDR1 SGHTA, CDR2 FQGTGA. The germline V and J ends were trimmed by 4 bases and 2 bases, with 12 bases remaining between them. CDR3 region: CASSSTGPTYNEQFF. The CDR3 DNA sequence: TGTGCCAGCAGCTCCACAGGGCCCACCTACAATGAGCAGTTCTTC.

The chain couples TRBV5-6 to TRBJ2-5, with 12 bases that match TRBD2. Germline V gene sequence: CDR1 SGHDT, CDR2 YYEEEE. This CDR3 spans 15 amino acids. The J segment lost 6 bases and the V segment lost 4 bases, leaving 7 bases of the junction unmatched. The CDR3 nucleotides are TGTGCCAGCAGCACCCTAGCGGGAGGGCCGCAGACCCAGTACTTC. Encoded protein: CASSTLAGGPQTQYF.

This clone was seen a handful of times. CDR3 sequence (DNA): TGCGCCAGCAGCCAAGGGACTAGGAGCTCCTACAATGAGCAGTTCTTC. Its translation is CASSQGTRSSYNEQFF. The rearrangement links TRBV4-1 to TRBJ2-1, with 7 bases lining up with TRBD2. CDR1 is MGHRA, CDR2 YSYEKL, per germline. This CDR3 region has 16 residues. V dropped 1 base and J dropped 0; count of bases not matched to a gene: 3.

The CDR3 bases are TGTGCCAGCAGTTTTGAGCCCGGGACTAGCGGTAAAGATGAGCAGTTCTTC. This codes for CASSFEPGTSGKDEQFF. The J gene is TRBJ2-1, the V gene TRBV28; 11 nucleotides match TRBD2. V shed 3 bases and J 8 bases; nucleotides not matched to a gene: 12. Germline V CDR1 and CDR2: MDHEN, SYDVKM. This CDR3 spans 17 amino acids.

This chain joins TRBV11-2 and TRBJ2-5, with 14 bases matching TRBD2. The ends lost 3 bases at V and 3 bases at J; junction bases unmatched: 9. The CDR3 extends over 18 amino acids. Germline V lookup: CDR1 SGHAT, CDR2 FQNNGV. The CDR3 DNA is TGTGCCAGCAGCTTGGCAGGCGGGACTAGCGGGAGCAAAGAGACCCAGTACTTC. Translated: CASSLAGGTSGSKETQYF.

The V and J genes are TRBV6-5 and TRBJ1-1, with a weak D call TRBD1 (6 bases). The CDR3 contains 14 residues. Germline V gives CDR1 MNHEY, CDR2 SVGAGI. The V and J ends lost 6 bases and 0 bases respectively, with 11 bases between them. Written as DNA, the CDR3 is TGTGCCAGCAGCCGCGGACAGATGAACACTGAAGCTTTCTTT. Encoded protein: CASSRGQMNTEAFF.